This record concerns one TCR beta chain sequence. Only in-frame clones appear in the TCRdb table, and some are missing; sequencing was by immunoSEQ multiplex PCR. The profile covers around 150,000 clones, with about 86% appearing a single time and approximately 1.7% taken by the ten largest. The V gene's germline CDR1 is PRHDT and CDR2 FYEKMQ (reference sequence). There are 13 residues in the CDR3. Trimming at V came to 5 bases and at J to 4 bases, leaving 1 base not matched to a gene. This sample stems from a study of control samples from healthy donors and cancer patients. Source material: blood. The chain employs TRBV13 and TRBJ1-5; 8 bases align to TRBD1. This receptor was taken from a man aged 18 to 30 in good health. The CDR3 DNA reads as TGTGCCAGCAGCCAGGGGGCGAATCAGCCCCAGCATTTT. Amino acids: CASSQGANQPQHF.